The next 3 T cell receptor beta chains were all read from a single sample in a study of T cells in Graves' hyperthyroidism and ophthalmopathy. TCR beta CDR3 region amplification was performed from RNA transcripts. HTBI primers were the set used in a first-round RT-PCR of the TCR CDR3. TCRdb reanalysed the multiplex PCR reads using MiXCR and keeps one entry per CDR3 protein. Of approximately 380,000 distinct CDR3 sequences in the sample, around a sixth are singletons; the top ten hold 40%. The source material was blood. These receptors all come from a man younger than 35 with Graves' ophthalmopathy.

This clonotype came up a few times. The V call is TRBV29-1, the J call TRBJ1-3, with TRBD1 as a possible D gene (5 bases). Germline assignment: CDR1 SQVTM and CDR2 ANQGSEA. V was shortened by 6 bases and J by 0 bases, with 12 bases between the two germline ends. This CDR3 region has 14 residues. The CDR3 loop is CSVETGPSGNTIYF. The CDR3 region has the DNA TGCAGCGTAGAAACAGGACCCTCTGGAAACACCATATATTTT.

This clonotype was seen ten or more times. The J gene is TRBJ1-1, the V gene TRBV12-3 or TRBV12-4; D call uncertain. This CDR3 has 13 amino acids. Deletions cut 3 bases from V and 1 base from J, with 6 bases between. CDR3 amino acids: CASSFARNTEAFF. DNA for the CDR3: TGTGCCAGCAGTTTCGCGAGGAACACTGAAGCTTTCTTT.

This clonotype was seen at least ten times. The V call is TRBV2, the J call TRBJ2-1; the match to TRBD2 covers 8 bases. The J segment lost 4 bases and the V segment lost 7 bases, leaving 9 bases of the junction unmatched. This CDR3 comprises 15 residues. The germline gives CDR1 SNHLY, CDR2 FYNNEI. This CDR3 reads CASTAIGGGYNEQFF. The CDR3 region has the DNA TGTGCCAGCACGGCCATCGGGGGGGGTTACAATGAGCAGTTCTTC. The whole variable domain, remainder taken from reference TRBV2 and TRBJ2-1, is EPEVTQTPSHQVTQMGQEVILRCVPISNHLYFYWYRQILGQKVEFLVSFYNNEISEKSEIFDDQFSVERPDGSNFTLKIRSTKLEDSAMYFCASTAIGGGYNEQFFGPGTRLTVL.